The rows below give T cell receptor beta chains drawn from one sample of a study of cytomegalovirus exposure and HLA in healthy donors. Some clones are missing from TCRdb's copy, which holds only in-frame ones; the method was immunoSEQ multiplex PCR. The table shows roughly 220,000 clones, with 85% to 95% occurring only once. Sequences were obtained from PBMCs. Source of these receptors: a woman younger than 35 in good health and CMV-seronegative. Each CDR3 is given without its conserved first and last residue. A D gene is named only where the DNA matches it firmly. Clone size is not always given. Where it is, it says once, few, many or a class for expanded clones.

D,size,V,CDR3
-,-,TRBV2,ASKNRENTEAF
-,-,TRBV6-6,ASSYYGASNTIY
-,once,TRBV6-5,ASSSAAGWSTEAF
TRBD2,-,TRBV5-6,ASSSGSAYEQY
-,-,TRBV29-1,SVENRTARLSYEQY
-,-,TRBV19,ASSPRIGEGQPQH
-,-,TRBV30,AWSVTRGFNYGYT
-,-,TRBV27,ASSIIWGGNTEAF
TRBD2,once,TRBV5-4,ASSLAGLAEQY
-,-,TRBV7-9,ASSLERQGIETQY
-,-,TRBV11-2,ASSSRPEGWAEETQY
-,-,TRBV6-1,ASSEWRTTNEKLF
-,-,TRBV4-2,ASSQANFYGYT
TRBD2,-,TRBV7-6,ASSLLVGGPRDEQY